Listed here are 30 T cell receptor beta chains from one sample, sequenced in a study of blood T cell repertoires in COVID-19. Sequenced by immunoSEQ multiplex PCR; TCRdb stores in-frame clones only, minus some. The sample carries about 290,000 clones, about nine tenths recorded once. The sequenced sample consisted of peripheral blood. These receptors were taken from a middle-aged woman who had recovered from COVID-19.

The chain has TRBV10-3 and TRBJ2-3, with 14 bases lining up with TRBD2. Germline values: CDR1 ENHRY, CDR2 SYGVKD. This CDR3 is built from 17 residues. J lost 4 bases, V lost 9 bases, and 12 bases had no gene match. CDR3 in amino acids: CAITGVGLAGGPDTQYF. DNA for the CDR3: TGTGCCATTACGGGGGTAGGACTAGCGGGAGGACCAGATACGCAGTATTTT.

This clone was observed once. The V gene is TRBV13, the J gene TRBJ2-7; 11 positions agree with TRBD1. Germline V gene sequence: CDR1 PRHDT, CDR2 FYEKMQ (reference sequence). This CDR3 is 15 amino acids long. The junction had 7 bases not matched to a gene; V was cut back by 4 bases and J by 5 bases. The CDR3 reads CASSSSGQGAHEQYF. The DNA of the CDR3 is TGTGCCAGCAGCTCCTCTGGACAGGGGGCCCACGAGCAGTACTTC.

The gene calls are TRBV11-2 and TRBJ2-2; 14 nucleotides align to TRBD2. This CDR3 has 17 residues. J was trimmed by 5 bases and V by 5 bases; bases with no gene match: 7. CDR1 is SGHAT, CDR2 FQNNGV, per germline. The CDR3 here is CASSKGLAGAGTGELFF. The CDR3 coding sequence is TGTGCCAGCAGCAAGGGACTAGCGGGAGCGGGGACCGGGGAGCTGTTTTTT.

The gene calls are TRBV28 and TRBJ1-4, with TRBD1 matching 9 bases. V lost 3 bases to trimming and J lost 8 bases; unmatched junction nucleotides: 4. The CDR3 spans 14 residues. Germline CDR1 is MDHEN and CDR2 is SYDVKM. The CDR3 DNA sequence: TGTGCCAGCAGTTTTGGGACAGGGACCGAAAAACTGTTTTTT. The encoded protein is CASSFGTGTEKLFF.

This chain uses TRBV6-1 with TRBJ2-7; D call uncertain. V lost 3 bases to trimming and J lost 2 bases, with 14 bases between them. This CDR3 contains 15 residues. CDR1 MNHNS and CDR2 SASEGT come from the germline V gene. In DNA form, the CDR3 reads TGTGCCAGCAGTGATATCGTATCTACCACCTACGAGCAGTACTTC. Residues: CASSDIVSTTYEQYF.

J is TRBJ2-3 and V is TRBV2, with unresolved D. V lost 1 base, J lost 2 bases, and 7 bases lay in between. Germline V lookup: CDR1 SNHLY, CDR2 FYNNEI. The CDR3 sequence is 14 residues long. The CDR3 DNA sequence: TGTGCCAGCAGTGAAGGGCAGGTCACAGATACGCAGTATTTT. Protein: CASSEGQVTDTQYF.

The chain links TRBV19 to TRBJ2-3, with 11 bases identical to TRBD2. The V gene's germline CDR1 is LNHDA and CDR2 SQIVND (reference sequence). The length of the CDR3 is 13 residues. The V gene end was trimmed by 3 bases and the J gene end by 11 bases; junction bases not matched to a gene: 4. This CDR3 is CASSIGTSGLQYF. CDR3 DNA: TGTGCCAGTAGTATCGGGACTAGCGGATTGCAGTATTTT.

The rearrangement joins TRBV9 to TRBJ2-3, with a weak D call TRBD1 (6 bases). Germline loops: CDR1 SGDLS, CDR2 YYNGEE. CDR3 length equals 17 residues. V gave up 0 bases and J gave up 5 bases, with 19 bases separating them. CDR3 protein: CASSVAITRQGGDTQYF. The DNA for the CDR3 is TGTGCCAGCAGCGTAGCCATCACGCGCCAAGGGGGAGATACGCAGTATTTT.

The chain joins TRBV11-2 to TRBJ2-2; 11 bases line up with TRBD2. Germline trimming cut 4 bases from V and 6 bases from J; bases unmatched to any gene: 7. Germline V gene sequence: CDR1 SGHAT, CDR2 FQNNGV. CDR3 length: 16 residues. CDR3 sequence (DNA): TGTGCCAGCAGCTCCCGACTAGCGGGATCGGCCGGGGAGCTGTTTTTT. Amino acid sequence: CASSSRLAGSAGELFF.

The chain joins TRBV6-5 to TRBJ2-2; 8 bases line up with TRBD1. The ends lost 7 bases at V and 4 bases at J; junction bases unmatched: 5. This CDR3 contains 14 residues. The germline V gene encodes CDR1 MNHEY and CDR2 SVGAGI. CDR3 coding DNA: TGTGCCAGCAACCAACAGGGGGTCACCGGGGAGCTGTTTTTT. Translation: CASNQQGVTGELFF.

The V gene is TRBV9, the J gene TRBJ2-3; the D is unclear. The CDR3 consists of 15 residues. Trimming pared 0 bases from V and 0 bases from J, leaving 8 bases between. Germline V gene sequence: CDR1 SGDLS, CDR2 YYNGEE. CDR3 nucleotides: TGTGCCAGCAGCGTAGAGCCCCTTAGCACAGATACGCAGTATTTT. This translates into CASSVEPLSTDTQYF.

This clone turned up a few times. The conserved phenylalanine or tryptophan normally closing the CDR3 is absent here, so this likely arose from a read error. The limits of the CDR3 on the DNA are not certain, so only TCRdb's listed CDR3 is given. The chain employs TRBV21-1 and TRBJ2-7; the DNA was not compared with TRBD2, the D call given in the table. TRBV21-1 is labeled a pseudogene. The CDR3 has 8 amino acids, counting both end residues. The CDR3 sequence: CASSYGVN.

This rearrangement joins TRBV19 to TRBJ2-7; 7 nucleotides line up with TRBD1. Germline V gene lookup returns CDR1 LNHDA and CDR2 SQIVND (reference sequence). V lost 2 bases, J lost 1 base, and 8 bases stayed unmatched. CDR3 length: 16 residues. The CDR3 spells CASSINPDRRSYEQYF. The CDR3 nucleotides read TGTGCCAGTAGTATAAACCCGGACAGGAGATCCTACGAGCAGTACTTC. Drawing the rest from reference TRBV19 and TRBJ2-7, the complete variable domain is DGGITQSPKYLFRKEGQNVTLSCEQNLNHDAMYWYRQDPGQGLRLIYYSQIVNDFQKGDIAEGYSVSREKKESFPLTVTSAQKNPTAFYLCASSINPDRRSYEQYFGPGTRLTVT.

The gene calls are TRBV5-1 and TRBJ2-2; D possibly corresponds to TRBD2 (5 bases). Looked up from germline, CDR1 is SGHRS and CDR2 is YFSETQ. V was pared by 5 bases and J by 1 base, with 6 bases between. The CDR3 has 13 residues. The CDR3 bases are TGCGCCAGCAGGGCGGGGAACACCGGGGAGCTGTTTTTT. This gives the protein CASRAGNTGELFF.

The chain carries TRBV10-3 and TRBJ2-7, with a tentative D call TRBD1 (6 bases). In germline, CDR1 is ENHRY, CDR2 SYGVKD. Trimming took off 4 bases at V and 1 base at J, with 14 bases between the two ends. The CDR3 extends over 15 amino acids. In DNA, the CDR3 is TGTGCCATCAGTGCACCCCCACAGGGTTCCTACGAGCAGTACTTC. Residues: CAISAPPQGSYEQYF.

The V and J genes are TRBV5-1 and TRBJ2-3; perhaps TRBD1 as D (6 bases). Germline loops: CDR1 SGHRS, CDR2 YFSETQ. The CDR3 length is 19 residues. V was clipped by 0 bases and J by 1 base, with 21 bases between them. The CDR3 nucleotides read TGCGCCAGCAGCTTGGGGCGGAGGATCGGGGCAGGGGGCACAGATACGCAGTATTTT. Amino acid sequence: CASSLGRRIGAGGTDTQYF. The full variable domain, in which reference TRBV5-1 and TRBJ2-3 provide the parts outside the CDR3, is KAGVTQTPRYLIKTRGQQVTLSCSPISGHRSVSWYQQTPGQGLQFLFEYFSETQRNKGNFPGRFSGRQFSNSRSEMNVSTLELGDSALYLCASSLGRRIGAGGTDTQYFGPGTRLTVL.

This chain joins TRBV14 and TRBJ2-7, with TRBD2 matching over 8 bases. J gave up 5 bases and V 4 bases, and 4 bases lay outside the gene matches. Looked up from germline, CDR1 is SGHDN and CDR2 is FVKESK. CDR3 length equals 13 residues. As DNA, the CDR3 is TGTGCCAGCAGCCTAGCGGGATCCCACGAGCAGTACTTC. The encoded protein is CASSLAGSHEQYF.

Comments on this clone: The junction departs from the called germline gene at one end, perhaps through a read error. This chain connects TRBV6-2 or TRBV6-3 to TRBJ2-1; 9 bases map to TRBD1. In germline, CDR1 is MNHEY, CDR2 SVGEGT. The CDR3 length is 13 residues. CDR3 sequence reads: CASSKGTGTGEVF. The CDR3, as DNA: TGTGCCAGCAGTAAAGGGACAGGGACGGGGGAGGTCTTC.

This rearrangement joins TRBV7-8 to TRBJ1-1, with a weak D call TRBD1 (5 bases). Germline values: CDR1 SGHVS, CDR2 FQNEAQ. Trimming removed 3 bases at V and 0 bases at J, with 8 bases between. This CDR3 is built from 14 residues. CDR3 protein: CASSLGQMNTEAFF. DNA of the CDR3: TGTGCCAGCAGCTTGGGGCAGATGAACACTGAAGCTTTCTTT.

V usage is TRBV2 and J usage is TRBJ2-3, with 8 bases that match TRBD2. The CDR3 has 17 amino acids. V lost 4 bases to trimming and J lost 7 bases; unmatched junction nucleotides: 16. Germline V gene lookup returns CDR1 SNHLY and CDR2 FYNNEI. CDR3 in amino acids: CASSALGRADVLNTQYF. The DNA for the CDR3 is TGTGCCAGCAGTGCACTCGGGAGGGCCGACGTCTTGAATACGCAGTATTTT.

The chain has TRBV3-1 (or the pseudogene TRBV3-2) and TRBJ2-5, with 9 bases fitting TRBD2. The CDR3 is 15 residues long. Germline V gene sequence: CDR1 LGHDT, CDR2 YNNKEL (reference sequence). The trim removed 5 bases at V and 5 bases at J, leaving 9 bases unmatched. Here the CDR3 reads CASSGPGTSRETQYF. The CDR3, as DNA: TGTGCCAGCAGCGGACCCGGGACTAGCAGGGAGACCCAGTACTTC.

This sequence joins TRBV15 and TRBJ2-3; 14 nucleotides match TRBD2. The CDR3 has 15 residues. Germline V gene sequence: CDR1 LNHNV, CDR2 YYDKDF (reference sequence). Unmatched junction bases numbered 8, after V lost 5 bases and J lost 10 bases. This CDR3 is CATSRRLAGGSAQYF. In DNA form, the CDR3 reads TGTGCCACCAGCCGTCGACTAGCGGGAGGGTCTGCGCAGTATTTT.

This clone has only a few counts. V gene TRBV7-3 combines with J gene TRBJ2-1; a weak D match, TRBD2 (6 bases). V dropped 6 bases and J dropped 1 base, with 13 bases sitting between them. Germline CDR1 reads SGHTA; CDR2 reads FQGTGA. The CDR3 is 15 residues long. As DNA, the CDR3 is TGTGCCAGCAGTCCGCGGGCGGGGTCCTACAATGAGCAGTTCTTC. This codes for CASSPRAGSYNEQFF. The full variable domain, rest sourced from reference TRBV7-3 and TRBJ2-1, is GAGVSQTPSNKVTEKGKYVELRCDPISGHTALYWYRQSLGQGPEFLIYFQGTGAADDSGLPNDRFFAVRPEGSVSTLKIQRTERGDSAVYLCASSPRAGSYNEQFFGPGTRLTVL.

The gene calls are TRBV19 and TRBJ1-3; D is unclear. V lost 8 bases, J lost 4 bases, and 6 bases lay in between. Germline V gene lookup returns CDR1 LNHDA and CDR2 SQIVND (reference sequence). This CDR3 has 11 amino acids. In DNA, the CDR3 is TGTGCCAGTTACTCCGGAAACACCATATATTTT. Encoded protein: CASYSGNTIYF.

CDR3 in DNA: TGTGCCAGTAGTATGGAGCTAGCGGCCACTTACACAGATACGCAGTATTTT. It translates to CASSMELAATYTDTQYF. The V gene is TRBV19, the J gene TRBJ2-3; 7 bases are a match to TRBD2. V shed 3 bases and J 2 bases; nucleotides not matched to a gene: 11. Germline values: CDR1 LNHDA, CDR2 SQIVND (reference sequence). The CDR3 spans 17 residues.

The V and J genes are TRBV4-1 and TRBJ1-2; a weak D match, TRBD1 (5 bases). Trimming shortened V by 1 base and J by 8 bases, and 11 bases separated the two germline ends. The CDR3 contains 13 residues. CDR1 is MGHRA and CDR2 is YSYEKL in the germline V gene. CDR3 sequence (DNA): TGCGCCAGCAGCCAAGGAGCAGGGCAGGGCTACACCTTC. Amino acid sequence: CASSQGAGQGYTF.

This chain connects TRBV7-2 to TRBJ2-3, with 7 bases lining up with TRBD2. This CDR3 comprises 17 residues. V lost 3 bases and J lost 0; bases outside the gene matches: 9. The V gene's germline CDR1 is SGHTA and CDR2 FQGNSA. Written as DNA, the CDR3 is TGTGCCAGCAGCTTTGGCGGGAGAGCCCCTAGCACAGATACGCAGTATTTT. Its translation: CASSFGGRAPSTDTQYF.

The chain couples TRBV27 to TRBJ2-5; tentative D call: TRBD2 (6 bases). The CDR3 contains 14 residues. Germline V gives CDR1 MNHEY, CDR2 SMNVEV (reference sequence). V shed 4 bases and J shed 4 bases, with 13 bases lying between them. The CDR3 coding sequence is TGTGCCAGCAGTTCGGGACTTAGTGGAGAGACCCAGTACTTC. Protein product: CASSSGLSGETQYF.

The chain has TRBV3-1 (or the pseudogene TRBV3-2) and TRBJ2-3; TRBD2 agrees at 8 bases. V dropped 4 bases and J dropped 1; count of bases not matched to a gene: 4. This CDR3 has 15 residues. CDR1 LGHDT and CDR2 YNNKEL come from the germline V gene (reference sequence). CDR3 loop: CASSPPGLGTDTQYF. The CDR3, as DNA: TGTGCCAGCAGCCCGCCGGGACTAGGCACAGATACGCAGTATTTT.

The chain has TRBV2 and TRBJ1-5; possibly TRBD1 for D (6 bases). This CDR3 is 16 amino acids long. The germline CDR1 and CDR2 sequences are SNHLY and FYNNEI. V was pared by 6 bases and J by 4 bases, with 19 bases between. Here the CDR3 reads CASRPGAGSINQPQHF. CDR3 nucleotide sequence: TGTGCCAGCAGACCAGGGGCCGGATCGATTAATCAGCCCCAGCATTTT.